Below, 13 T cell receptor beta chains from the same sample are listed, as sequenced in a study of cytotoxic CD8 clonotypes in ibrutinib-treated CLL. TCRdb keeps only in-frame clones here, not all; method: immunoSEQ multiplex PCR. The table shows 330,000 or so clones, with around 66% occurring only once. The sample here was PBMCs, taken after 36 months of ibrutinib treatment. These receptor sequences come from a human donor with chronic lymphocytic leukemia.

The chain recombines TRBV4-2 with TRBJ1-2, with 8 bases lining up with TRBD1. The CDR3 sequence is 15 residues long. V lost 0 bases to trimming and J lost 4 bases; unmatched junction nucleotides: 4. Looked up from germline, CDR1 is LGHNA and CDR2 is YNFKEQ. The CDR3 reads CASSQEDRVGYGYTF. The CDR3 region has the DNA TGTGCCAGCAGCCAAGAGGACAGGGTTGGCTATGGCTACACCTTC.

This clone was counted once. This rearrangement joins TRBV18 to TRBJ2-3, with D maybe TRBD2 (6 bases). Germline V gene data show CDR1 as KGHSH and CDR2 as LQKENI. The CDR3 is 16 residues long. The V end lost 0 bases, the J end lost 2 bases, and 12 bases lay between the germline ends. The CDR3 DNA reads as TGTGCCAGCTCACCACCTAGCGGAACTACCACAGATACGCAGTATTTT. Encoded protein: CASSPPSGTTTDTQYF.

This clone showed up just a few times. V gene TRBV4-1 combines with J gene TRBJ2-7; 11 bases match TRBD2. Losses at the gene ends were 1 base for V and 3 bases for J; bases not matched to a gene: 2. The germline V gene has CDR1 MGHRA and CDR2 YSYEKL. The CDR3 spans 15 residues. In DNA, the CDR3 is TGCGCCAGCAGCCAAGTCACTAGCGGGAGCTACGAGCAGTACTTC. This translates into CASSQVTSGSYEQYF.

In its sample, this clone was seen once. The V gene is TRBV7-2, the J gene TRBJ1-5; tentatively, D is TRBD1 (6 bases). V lost 5 bases, J lost 7 bases, and 9 bases lay in between. The CDR3 runs to 12 residues. The germline V gene encodes CDR1 SGHTA and CDR2 FQGNSA. CDR3 protein: CASSQGRQPQHF. The CDR3, as DNA: TGTGCCAGCAGCCAGGGGAGGCAGCCCCAGCATTTT.

The chain uses TRBV5-4 and TRBJ2-7; 9 nucleotides agree with TRBD2. The CDR3 covers 14 residues. The V gene's germline CDR1 is SGHNT and CDR2 YYREEE (reference sequence). V shed 4 bases and J 2 bases; nucleotides not matched to a gene: 4. CDR3 sequence reads: CASSHSGGTYEQYF. CDR3 sequence (DNA): TGTGCCAGCAGCCATAGCGGGGGCACCTACGAGCAGTACTTC. Full variable domain (remainder filled in from reference TRBV5-4 and TRBJ2-7): ETGVTQSPTHLIKTRGQQVTLRCSSQSGHNTVSWYQQALGQGPQFIFQYYREEENGRGNFPPRFSGLQFPNYSSELNVNALELDDSALYLCASSHSGGTYEQYFGPGTRLTVT.

This clone was detected once. This chain joins TRBV5-5 and TRBJ2-5; 7 nucleotides align to TRBD1. Germline-derived CDR1 and CDR2 are SGHKS and YYEKEE (reference sequence). The V segment lost 4 bases and the J segment 5 bases; nucleotides outside the gene matches: 14. The CDR3 runs to 16 residues. CDR3 amino acids: CASSTRQGVNVETQYF. Written as DNA, the CDR3 is TGTGCCAGCAGCACACGACAGGGCGTGAATGTGGAGACCCAGTACTTC.

Comment on this clone: Mismatch with germline at one junction end may stem from a read error. This sequence joins TRBV5-4 and TRBJ2-7; 9 nucleotides agree with TRBD2. Germline CDR1 is SGHNT and CDR2 is YYREEE (reference sequence). CDR3 length: 15 amino acids. The CDR3 bases are TGTGCCAGCAGCTTGGATCTTAGCGGGAGAACCGCGGGCTCATTC. Translation: CASSLDLSGRTAGSF.

Only a few counts were recorded for this clone. The chain joins TRBV2 to TRBJ2-7, with 7 nucleotides matching TRBD1. V dropped 5 bases and J dropped 6; count of bases not matched to a gene: 7. CDR3 length: 13 residues. Germline CDR1 SNHLY, CDR2 FYNNEI. The CDR3 coding sequence is TGTGCCAGCAGTCGAGGGGGCCGTGGCGAGCAGTACTTC. Amino acids: CASSRGGRGEQYF. The whole variable domain, filled in from reference TRBV2 and TRBJ2-7, reads EPEVTQTPSHQVTQMGQEVILRCVPISNHLYFYWYRQILGQKVEFLVSFYNNEISEKSEIFDDQFSVERPDGSNFTLKIRSTKLEDSAMYFCASSRGGRGEQYFGPGTRLTVT.

V gene TRBV11-2 combines with J gene TRBJ1-1; D is uncertain. V gave up 6 bases and J gave up 3 bases, with 8 bases separating them. The CDR3 extends over 12 amino acids. Germline values: CDR1 SGHAT, CDR2 FQNNGV. CDR3: CASSPTYTEAFF. CDR3 coding DNA: TGTGCCAGCAGTCCGACCTACACTGAAGCTTTCTTT.

This chain links TRBV6-6 with TRBJ2-7; D may be TRBD2 (5 bases). Trimming shortened V by 8 bases and J by 0 bases, and 11 bases separated the two germline ends. The germline V gene encodes CDR1 MNHNY and CDR2 SVGAGI (reference sequence). The CDR3 has 13 amino acids. The CDR3, as DNA: TGTGCCAGCGACGGAGGCGTCTCCTACGAGCAGTACTTC. The encoded protein is CASDGGVSYEQYF.

The chain links TRBV29-1 to TRBJ2-2; D unresolved. V gave up 6 bases and J gave up 7 bases, with 12 bases separating them. The CDR3 spans 12 residues. Per the germline V gene, CDR1 is SQVTM and CDR2 is ANQGSEA. CDR3 protein: CSVRGKGGELFF. The CDR3 DNA reads as TGCAGCGTGCGTGGGAAGGGCGGGGAGCTGTTTTTT.

V and J are TRBV19 and TRBJ2-1, with 7 bases lining up with TRBD1. Trimming took 3 bases from V and 6 from J; bases not matched to a gene: 5. CDR1 LNHDA and CDR2 SQIVND come from the germline V gene (reference sequence). The CDR3 sequence is 14 residues long. The CDR3 protein is CASSMGQLLNEQFF. DNA of the CDR3: TGTGCCAGTAGTATGGGACAGCTCCTCAATGAGCAGTTCTTC.

The chain has TRBV9 and TRBJ2-3; D not certain. Trimming took off 5 bases at V and 6 bases at J, with 7 bases between the two ends. The CDR3 totals 11 residues. Germline-derived CDR1 and CDR2 are SGDLS and YYNGEE. The CDR3 here is CASSTVDTQYF. The CDR3 DNA follows: TGTGCCAGCAGTACTGTCGATACGCAGTATTTT.